A selection of T cell receptor beta chains follows, all from one sample in a study of T-cell memory formation after mild COVID-19. One entry per CDR3 protein results from TCRdb running MiXCR on the 5' RACE reads. The sample carries 350,000 to 500,000 distinct CDR3 sequences, less than 25% recorded once. The sequenced material came from PBMCs or a T cell subset sorted from them (not recorded which). These receptors came from an adult woman who had mild COVID-19 (a few samples of this study predate the infection). Cell type and time point are not known. Both conserved end residues are trimmed from each CDR3. The order of the fields is J gene, V gene, D gene, CDR3 protein. The D gene is left open where the match is weak.

>TRBJ2-7|TRBV5-5|TRBD2
ASSLAPGGNEQY
>TRBJ1-6|TRBV9|NA
ASGPGSSYNSPLH
>TRBJ2-1|TRBV12-5|TRBD2
ASGRAGLAGGIYNEQF
>TRBJ1-5|TRBV5-5|TRBD1
ASSRTGGVGQPQH
>TRBJ2-7|TRBV7-6|TRBD2
ASSSSTAAGGYEQY
>TRBJ2-1|TRBV2|TRBD2
ASSESFSGSIGADEQF
>TRBJ1-4|TRBV4-2|NA
ASSSRERNEKLF
>TRBJ2-7|TRBV7-9|NA
ASRSPLEQY
>TRBJ1-2|TRBV24-1|NA
ATSDLNEGAGYT
>TRBJ1-1|TRBV6-5|NA
ASSYGGGGRTEAF
>TRBJ2-1|TRBV9|NA
ASSDRGSRNEQF
>TRBJ1-5|TRBV5-1|NA
ASSLDGGWQPQH
>TRBJ1-4|TRBV7-9|NA
ASSPGANEKLF
>TRBJ1-1|TRBV14|NA
ASSQDQRLTTEAF
>TRBJ2-5|TRBV5-1|TRBD2
ASSLEGGLAGVIQETQY
>TRBJ2-3|TRBV7-9|TRBD2
ASSSSGSYTDTQY
>TRBJ1-6|TRBV18|TRBD1
ASSRVETGRSPLH
>TRBJ1-2|TRBV6-6|NA
ASSTGSYT
>TRBJ2-7|TRBV7-8|NA
ASSFFRKGEALYEQY
>TRBJ1-3|TRBV9|TRBD1
ASRDDRGLGNTIY
>TRBJ1-2|TRBV4-1|NA
ASSQAQLYGYT
>TRBJ2-7|TRBV12-5|NA
ASQLDRGEQY
>TRBJ1-2|TRBV10-3|NA
AISEKNNYGYT
>TRBJ2-1|TRBV12-3/TRBV12-4|NA
ASSLSDTRPADEQF
>TRBJ1-2|TRBV5-1|TRBD1
ASSLLGQTGYT
>TRBJ2-3|TRBV6-4|TRBD2
ASSVSGDGTDTQY
>TRBJ1-1|TRBV5-1|TRBD1
ASSQDRVTEAF
>TRBJ2-5|TRBV4-3|NA
ASSRERGGGQETQY
>TRBJ2-1|TRBV29-1|TRBD1
SVATGDYNEQF
>TRBJ2-2|TRBV7-2|NA
ASSLRERGTGELF
>TRBJ1-1|TRBV12-3/TRBV12-4|NA
ASNPGKGNTEAF
>TRBJ2-1|TRBV4-3|NA
ASSQSKNEQF
>TRBJ1-1|TRBV5-6|NA
ASSYGLLMNTEAF
>TRBJ2-1|TRBV5-5|TRBD2
ASSRTGTSGSYEQF
>TRBJ2-3|TRBV9|TRBD2
ASSVSGRDTDTQY
>TRBJ2-3|TRBV5-8|NA
ASTGYAVLTDTQY
>TRBJ2-1|TRBV9|NA
ASSTGRFIEQF
>TRBJ1-4|TRBV5-1|NA
ASSLPGGDANEKLF
>TRBJ2-2|TRBV7-9|TRBD1
ASSRGDRVDGELF
>TRBJ2-7|TRBV4-2|NA
ASSREGGGEQY
>TRBJ2-2|TRBV12-3/TRBV12-4|NA
ASSSPYTGELF
>TRBJ2-3|TRBV10-3|TRBD1
AIMEDRGTQY
>TRBJ1-2|TRBV7-6|NA
ASSLLGVGFLDGGYT
>TRBJ1-1|TRBV7-3|NA
ASSRGLGYTEAF
>TRBJ2-7|TRBV7-9|NA
ASSRGGVYEQY
>TRBJ2-3|TRBV6-6|NA
ASSPRGNTQY
>TRBJ2-7|TRBV5-4|NA
ASSLGGDPNYEQY
>TRBJ2-1|TRBV7-9|TRBD2
ASSSGTSGSYNEQF
>TRBJ1-1|TRBV5-1|NA
ASSWDNYSEAF
>TRBJ2-7|TRBV9|TRBD2
ASSVAGGGEQY
>TRBJ1-1|TRBV15|NA
ATSSLRGLAEAF
>TRBJ2-7|TRBV7-9|TRBD2
ASSLFGGRGPLYEQY
>TRBJ2-1|TRBV12-3/TRBV12-4|NA
ASSLMGFDEQF